This entry is about one T cell receptor beta chain. This sample stems from a study of CD8 T cells in Susac syndrome. cDNA came from approximately 0.5 to 1 ug RNA primed by random hexamers. An immunoSEQ multiplex PCR amplified TCR beta CDR3 over 54 Vbeta and 13 Jbeta. MiXCR, run by TCRdb on the immunoSEQ multiplex PCR reads, gives a single entry per CDR3 protein. The sample comprises 160,000 or so distinct CDR3 sequences, approximately 96% of which are singletons, and 0.2% to 0.25% rests with the top ten. TCR beta was sequenced from blood CD8+ and CD4+ T cells. TEMRA cells were FACS-enriched, unlike CD8+ and CD4+ T cells, which were negatively isolated. The V end was cut by 7 bases, the J end by 4 bases, with 17 bases between. From germline, CDR1 is SQVTM and CDR2 ANQGSEA. The CDR3 is 14 residues long.

This receptor was identified in a human donor with multiple sclerosis. The rearrangement joins TRBV29-1 to TRBJ2-1; weak D call: TRBD2 (7 bases). Sequencing was carried out using CD8+ T cells from PBMCs. The CDR3 DNA reads TGCAGCGGGGCAAGGGCGGGGGCTTACAATGAGCAGTTCTTC. Its translation: CSGARAGAYNEQFF.